This TCR beta chain was captured by sequencing in a study of blood T cells in healthy people across ages. The study's findings and limits: Donor CMV status, an unknown factor, possibly confounded changes in expanded clonotypes.

The second PCR ran about 7 to 12 cycles with a sample-barcoded 5' primer and J-beta primers. In TCRdb, the 5' RACE reads were re-called with MiXCR into one record per CDR3 protein. The data hold roughly 700,000 distinct CDR3 sequences, with about a third observed a single time. V gave up 1 base and J gave up 6 bases, with 9 bases separating them. CDR1 is SGHTA, CDR2 FQGNSA, per germline. The CDR3 sequence is 13 residues long. This clonotype came up many times. Its specificity is unknown. The V and J genes are TRBV7-2 and TRBJ1-2, with D possibly being TRBD1 (6 bases). The specimen was blood. The TCR originated in a woman aged 80 or over in good health. This chain's CDR3 is CASSLEGGHGYTF. Here the CDR3 DNA reads TGTGCCAGCAGCTTAGAGGGGGGGCATGGCTACACCTTC.